Sequencing of this T cell receptor beta chain was carried out in a study of T cell responses to AZD1222 COVID-19 vaccine. Pooling was applied to second doses at about 4 or about 12 weeks. V was pared by 0 bases and J by 5 bases, with 12 bases between. The CDR3 sequence is 15 residues long. Germline values: CDR1 SGHTS, CDR2 YDEGEE. The table came from immunoSEQ multiplex PCR; TCRdb's copy has only in-frame clones and leaves some out. The sample lists tens of thousands of clones; around nine tenths were seen once. Sequences were derived from peripheral blood, sampled 28 days after the second AZD1222 dose. The chain employs TRBV5-8 and TRBJ1-5; D gene ambiguous. This TCR was recovered from an adult who received the AZD1222 COVID-19 vaccine. CDR3 nucleotides: TGTGCCAGCAGCTTGGGGCGGGGAACCGATCAGCCCCAGCATTTT. Its translation is CASSLGRGTDQPQHF.